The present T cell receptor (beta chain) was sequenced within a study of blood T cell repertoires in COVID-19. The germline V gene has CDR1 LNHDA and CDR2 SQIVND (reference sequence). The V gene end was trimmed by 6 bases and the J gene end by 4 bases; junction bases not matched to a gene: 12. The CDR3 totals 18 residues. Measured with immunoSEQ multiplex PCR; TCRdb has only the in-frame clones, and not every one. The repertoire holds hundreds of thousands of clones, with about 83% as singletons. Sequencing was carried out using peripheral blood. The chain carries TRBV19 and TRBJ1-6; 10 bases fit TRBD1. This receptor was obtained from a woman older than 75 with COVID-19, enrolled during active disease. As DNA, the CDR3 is TGTGCCAGTAGAACCAGTCCGGGACAGGGGAGATATAATTCACCCCTCCACTTT. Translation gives CASRTSPGQGRYNSPLHF.